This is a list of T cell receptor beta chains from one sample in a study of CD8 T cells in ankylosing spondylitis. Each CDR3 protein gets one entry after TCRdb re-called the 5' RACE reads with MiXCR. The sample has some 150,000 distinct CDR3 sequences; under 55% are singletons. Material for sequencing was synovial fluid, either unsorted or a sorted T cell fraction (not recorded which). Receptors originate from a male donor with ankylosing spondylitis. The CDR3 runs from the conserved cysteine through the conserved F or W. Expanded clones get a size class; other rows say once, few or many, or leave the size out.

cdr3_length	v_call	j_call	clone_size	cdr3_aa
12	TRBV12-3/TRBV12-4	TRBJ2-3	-	CASAFGRETQYF
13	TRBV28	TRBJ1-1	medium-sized	CASSSTGNTEAFF
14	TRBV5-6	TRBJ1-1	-	CASLVAEMNTEAFF
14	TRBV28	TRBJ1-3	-	CASRDTLSGNTIYF
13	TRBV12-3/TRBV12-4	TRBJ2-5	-	CASSFRQGETQYF
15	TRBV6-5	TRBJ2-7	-	CASSYFSGSFYEQYF
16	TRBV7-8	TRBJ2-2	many	CASSLAAGMNTGELFF
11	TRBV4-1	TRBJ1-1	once	CASSTRREAFF
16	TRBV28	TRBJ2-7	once	CASSVTLAGGAYEQYF
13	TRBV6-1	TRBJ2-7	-	CASSRPSSGEQYF
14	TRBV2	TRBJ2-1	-	CASSEGQEYNEQFF
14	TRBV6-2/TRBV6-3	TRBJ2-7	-	CASSPGTEPYEQYF
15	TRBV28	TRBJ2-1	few	CASIQGLVDYNEQFF
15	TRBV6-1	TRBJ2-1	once	CASFRGGGAYNEQFF
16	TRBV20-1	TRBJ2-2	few	CSATLAGDPNTGELFF
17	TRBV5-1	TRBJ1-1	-	CASSSSRRPLRDTEAFF
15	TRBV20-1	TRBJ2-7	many	CSARDFAGSSYEQYF
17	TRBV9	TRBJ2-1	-	CASSVAEREDVYNEQFF
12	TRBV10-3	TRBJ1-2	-	CAATGRRGGYTF
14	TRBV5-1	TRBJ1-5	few	CASSLVGGHQPQHF
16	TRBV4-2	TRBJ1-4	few	CASSHQGGRGSEKLFF
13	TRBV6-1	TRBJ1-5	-	CASSELGRQPQHF
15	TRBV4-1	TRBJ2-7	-	CASSRRLGWPYEQYF
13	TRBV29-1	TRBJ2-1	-	CSDGQGWGLEQFF
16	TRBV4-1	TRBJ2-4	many	CASSQTPGQGWDIQYF
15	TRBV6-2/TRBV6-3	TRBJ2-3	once	CASSWRIINTDTQYF
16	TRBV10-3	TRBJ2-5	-	CAISGRGPPERETQYF
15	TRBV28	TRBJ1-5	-	CASSFRGPGNQPQHF
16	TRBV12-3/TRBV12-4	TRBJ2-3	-	CASSLVVGRLTDTQYF
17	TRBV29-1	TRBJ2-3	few	CSVDPYLSGSTPDTQYF
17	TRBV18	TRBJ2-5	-	CASSRYVLAGDRETQYF
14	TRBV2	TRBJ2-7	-	CASSEIGGQYEQYF
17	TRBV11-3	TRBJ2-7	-	CASSLDLTSGLYYEQYF
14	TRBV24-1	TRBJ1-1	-	CATSDGTGGTEAFF
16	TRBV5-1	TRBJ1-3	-	CASSLDTGHSGNTIYF
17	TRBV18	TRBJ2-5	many	CASSPRVLAGIEETQYF
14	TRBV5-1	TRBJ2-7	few	CASSQDGTAYEQYF
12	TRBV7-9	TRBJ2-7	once	CASSHHSNEQYF
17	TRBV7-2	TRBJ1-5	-	CASSFRPGPTSNQPQHF
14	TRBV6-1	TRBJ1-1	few	CASSERHANTEAFF